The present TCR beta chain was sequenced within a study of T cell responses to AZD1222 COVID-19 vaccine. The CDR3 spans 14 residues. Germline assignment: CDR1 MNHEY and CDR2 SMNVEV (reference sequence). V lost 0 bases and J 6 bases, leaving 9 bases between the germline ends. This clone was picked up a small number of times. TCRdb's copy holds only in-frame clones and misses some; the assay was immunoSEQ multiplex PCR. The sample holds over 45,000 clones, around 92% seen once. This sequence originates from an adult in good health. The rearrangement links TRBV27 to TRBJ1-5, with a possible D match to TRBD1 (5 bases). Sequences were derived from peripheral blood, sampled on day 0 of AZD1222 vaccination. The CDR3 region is CASSLSAGLQPQHF. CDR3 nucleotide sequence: TGTGCCAGCAGTTTATCGGCAGGGCTTCAGCCCCAGCATTTT.